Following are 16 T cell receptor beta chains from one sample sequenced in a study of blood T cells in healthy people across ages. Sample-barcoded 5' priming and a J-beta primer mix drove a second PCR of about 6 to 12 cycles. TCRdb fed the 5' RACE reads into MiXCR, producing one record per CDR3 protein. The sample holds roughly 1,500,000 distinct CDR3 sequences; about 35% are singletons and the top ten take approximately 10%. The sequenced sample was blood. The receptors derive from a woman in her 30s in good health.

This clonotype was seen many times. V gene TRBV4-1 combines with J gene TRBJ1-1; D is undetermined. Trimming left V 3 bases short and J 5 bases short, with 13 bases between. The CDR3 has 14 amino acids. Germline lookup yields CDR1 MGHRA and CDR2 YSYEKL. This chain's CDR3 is CASSHLTLGTEAFF. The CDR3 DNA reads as TGCGCCAGCAGCCACTTAACGTTGGGGACTGAAGCTTTCTTT.

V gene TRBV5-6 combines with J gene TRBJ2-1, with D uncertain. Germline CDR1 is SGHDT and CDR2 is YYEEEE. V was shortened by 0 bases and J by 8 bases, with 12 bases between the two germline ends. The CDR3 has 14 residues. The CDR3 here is CASSLDPSSDEQFF. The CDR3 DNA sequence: TGTGCCAGCAGCTTGGACCCATCCTCCGATGAGCAGTTCTTC.

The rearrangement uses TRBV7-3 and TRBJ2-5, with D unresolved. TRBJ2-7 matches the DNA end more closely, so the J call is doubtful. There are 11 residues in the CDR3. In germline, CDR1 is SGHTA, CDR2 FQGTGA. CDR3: CASSPFCEQYF. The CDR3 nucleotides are TGTGCCAGCAGCCCATTCTGCGAGCAGTACTTC.

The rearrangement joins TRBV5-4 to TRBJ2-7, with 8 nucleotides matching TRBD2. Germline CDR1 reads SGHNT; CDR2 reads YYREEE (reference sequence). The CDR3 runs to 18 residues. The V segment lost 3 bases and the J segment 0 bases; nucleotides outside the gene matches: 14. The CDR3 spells CASSWGKGGGLSSYEQYF. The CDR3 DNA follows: TGTGCCAGCAGCTGGGGGAAAGGCGGGGGGTTGAGCTCCTACGAGCAGTACTTC.

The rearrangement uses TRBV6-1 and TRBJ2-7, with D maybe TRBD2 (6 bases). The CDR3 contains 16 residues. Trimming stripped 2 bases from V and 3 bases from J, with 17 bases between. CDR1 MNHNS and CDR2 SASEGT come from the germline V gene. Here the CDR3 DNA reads TGTGCCAGCAGTGAAAGGATGGAGGGGATCGGCTACGAGCAGTACTTC. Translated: CASSERMEGIGYEQYF.

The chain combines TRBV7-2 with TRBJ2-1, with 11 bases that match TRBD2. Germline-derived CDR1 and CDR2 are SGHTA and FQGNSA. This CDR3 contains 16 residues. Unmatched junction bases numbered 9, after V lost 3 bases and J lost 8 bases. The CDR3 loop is CASSLIVTSGKDEQFF. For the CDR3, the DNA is TGTGCCAGCAGCTTGATCGTGACTAGCGGGAAGGATGAGCAGTTCTTC.

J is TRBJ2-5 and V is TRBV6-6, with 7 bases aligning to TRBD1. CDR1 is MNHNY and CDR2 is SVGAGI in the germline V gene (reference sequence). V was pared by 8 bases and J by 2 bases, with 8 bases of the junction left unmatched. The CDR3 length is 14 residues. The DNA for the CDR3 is TGTGCCAGCCAACGGGGACAGAGTCAAGAGACCCAGTACTTC. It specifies CASQRGQSQETQYF.

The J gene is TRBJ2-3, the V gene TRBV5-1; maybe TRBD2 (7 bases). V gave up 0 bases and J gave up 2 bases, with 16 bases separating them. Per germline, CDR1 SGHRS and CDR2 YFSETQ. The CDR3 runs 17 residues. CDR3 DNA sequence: TGCGCCAGCAGCTTGGGAGATCGGGGGGCCTACACAGATACGCAGTATTTT. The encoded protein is CASSLGDRGAYTDTQYF.

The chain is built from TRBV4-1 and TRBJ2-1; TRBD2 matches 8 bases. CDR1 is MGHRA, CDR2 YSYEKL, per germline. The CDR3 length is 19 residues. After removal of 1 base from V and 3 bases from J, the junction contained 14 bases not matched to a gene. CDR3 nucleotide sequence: TGCGCCAGCAGCCAAGGCCCACTAGCGGAGAGTTCTCTCTACAATGAGCAGTTCTTC. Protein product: CASSQGPLAESSLYNEQFF.

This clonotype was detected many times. The CDR3 here is CSVSGVGANVLTF. As DNA, the CDR3 is TGCAGCGTCTCCGGGGTCGGGGCCAACGTCCTGACTTTC. The chain links TRBV29-1 to TRBJ2-6, with D perhaps TRBD2 (5 bases). This CDR3 spans 13 amino acids. Germline V gene lookup returns CDR1 SQVTM and CDR2 ANQGSEA. Trimming took 6 bases from V and 4 from J, leaving 10 bases between them.

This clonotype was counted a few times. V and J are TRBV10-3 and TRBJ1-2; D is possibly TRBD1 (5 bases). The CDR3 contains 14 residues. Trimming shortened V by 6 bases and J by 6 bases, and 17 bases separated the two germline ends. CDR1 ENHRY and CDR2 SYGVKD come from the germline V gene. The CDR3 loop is CAISDHGAEDGYTF. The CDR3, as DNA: TGTGCCATCAGCGACCACGGGGCGGAGGATGGCTACACCTTC.

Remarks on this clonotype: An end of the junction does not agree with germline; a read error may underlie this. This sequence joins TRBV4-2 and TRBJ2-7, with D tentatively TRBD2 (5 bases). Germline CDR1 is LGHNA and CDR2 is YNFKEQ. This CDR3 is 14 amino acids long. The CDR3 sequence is CASSHSRDRYGQYF. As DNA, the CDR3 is TGTGCCAGCAGCCACTCCCGGGATCGCTACGGGCAGTACTTC.

The DNA of the CDR3 is TGCGCCAGCAGCCATTCTCGGGCTCCGGGACAGAGAACAGATACGCAGTATTTT. Translated, it gives CASSHSRAPGQRTDTQYF. V usage is TRBV4-1 and J usage is TRBJ2-3, with 7 nucleotides matching TRBD1. Germline CDR1 and CDR2: MGHRA and YSYEKL. V lost 3 bases, J lost 3 bases, and 15 bases stayed unmatched. The CDR3 totals 18 residues.

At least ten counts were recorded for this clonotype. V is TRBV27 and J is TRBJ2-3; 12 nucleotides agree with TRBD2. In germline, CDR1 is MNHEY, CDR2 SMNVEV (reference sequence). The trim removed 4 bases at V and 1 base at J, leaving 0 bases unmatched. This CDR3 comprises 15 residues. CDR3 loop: CASSWTSGGTDTQYF. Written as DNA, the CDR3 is TGTGCCAGCAGTTGGACTAGCGGGGGCACAGATACGCAGTATTTT.

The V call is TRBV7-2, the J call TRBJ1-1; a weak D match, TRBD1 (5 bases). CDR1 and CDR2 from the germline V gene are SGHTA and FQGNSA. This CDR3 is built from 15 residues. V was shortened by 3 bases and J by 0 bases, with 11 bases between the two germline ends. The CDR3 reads CASSFPGTVNTEAFF. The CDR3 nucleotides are TGTGCCAGCAGCTTTCCCGGGACGGTGAACACTGAAGCTTTCTTT.

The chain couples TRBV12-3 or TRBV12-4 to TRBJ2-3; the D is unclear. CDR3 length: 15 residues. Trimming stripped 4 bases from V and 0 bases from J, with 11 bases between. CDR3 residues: CASSSVGRSTDTQYF. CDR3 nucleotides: TGTGCCAGCAGTTCCGTAGGCCGAAGCACAGATACGCAGTATTTT.